This T cell receptor (beta chain) was captured in a study of cytomegalovirus exposure and HLA in healthy donors. V was cut by 5 bases and J by 3 bases, with 10 bases left in between. Germline V gene sequence: CDR1 SGHNT, CDR2 YENEEA. This CDR3 region has 14 residues. The repertoire was sequenced with immunoSEQ multiplex PCR; TCRdb's copy has only in-frame clones and lacks some. In the table there are fewer than 200,000 clones, 89% of which are singletons. The genes are TRBV11-3 and TRBJ2-2; tentative D call: TRBD1 (6 bases). The sequence was obtained from a woman aged 18 to 35 in good health and CMV-seropositive. The sequencing input was PBMCs. The CDR3 protein is CASSLAGDTGELFF. Written as DNA, the CDR3 is TGTGCCAGCAGCCTGGCAGGGGACACCGGGGAGCTGTTTTTT.